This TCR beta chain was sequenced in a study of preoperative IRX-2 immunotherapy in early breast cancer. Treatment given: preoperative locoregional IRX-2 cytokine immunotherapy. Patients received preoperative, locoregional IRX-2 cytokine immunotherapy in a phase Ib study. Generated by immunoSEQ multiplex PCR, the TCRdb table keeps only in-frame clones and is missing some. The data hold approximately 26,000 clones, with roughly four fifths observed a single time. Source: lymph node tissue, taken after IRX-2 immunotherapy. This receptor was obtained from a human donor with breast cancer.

The CDR3 DNA is TGTGCCAGCAGCTTTGACAGGGCTGACGAGCAGTACTTC. This sequence encodes CASSFDRADEQYF. V usage is TRBV7-1 and J usage is TRBJ2-7; 7 nucleotides match TRBD1. TRBV7-1 counts as an open reading frame of uncertain function. J lost 5 bases, V lost 4 bases, and 5 bases had no gene match. The CDR3 has 13 amino acids.